What follows are 23 T cell receptor beta chains derived from one specimen sequenced in a study of blood T cells in healthy people across ages. Combining a sample-barcoded 5' primer with a J-beta primer mix, a second PCR ran for about 6 to 12 cycles. TCRdb re-called the 5' RACE reads through MiXCR, storing one row per CDR3 protein. The sample has about 1.4 million distinct CDR3 sequences; 45% to 70% are singletons. Sequencing input: blood. Receptors were obtained from a man aged 18-30 years in good health.

This clonotype was observed once. V is TRBV5-5 and J is TRBJ2-1, with TRBD1 matching over 7 bases. The germline CDR1 and CDR2 sequences are SGHKS and YYEKEE (reference sequence). CDR3 length: 15 residues. After removal of 6 bases from V and 4 bases from J, the junction contained 10 bases not matched to a gene. This chain's CDR3 is CASTDRTGTYNEQFF. CDR3 DNA: TGTGCCAGCACCGATAGGACAGGAACTTACAATGAGCAGTTCTTC. The variable domain in full, with the rest retrieved from reference TRBV5-5 and TRBJ2-1, is DAGVTQSPTHLIKTRGQQVTLRCSPISGHKSVSWYQQVLGQGPQFIFQYYEKEERGRGNFPDRFSARQFPNYSSELNVNALLLGDSALYLCASTDRTGTYNEQFFGPGTRLTVL.

The J gene is TRBJ2-6, the V gene TRBV20-1; no firm D call. Looked up from germline, CDR1 is DFQATT and CDR2 is SNEGSKA (reference sequence). This CDR3 is built from 16 residues. The V end lost 0 bases, the J end lost 4 bases, and 13 bases lay between the germline ends. The CDR3 here is CSARDTTTPGANVLTF. The CDR3 coding sequence is TGCAGTGCTAGAGATACGACGACCCCAGGGGCCAACGTCCTGACTTTC.

This chain connects TRBV7-2 to TRBJ1-1, with TRBD1 matching over 8 bases. CDR1 SGHTA and CDR2 FQGNSA come from the germline V gene. After removal of 6 bases from V and 6 bases from J, the junction contained 9 bases not matched to a gene. This CDR3 is 14 amino acids long. The chain's CDR3 is CASSQGPDRAEAFF. The CDR3 DNA is TGTGCCAGCAGTCAAGGACCGGACAGGGCTGAAGCTTTCTTT.

The chain employs TRBV6-4 and TRBJ2-5; 7 bases align to TRBD1. The germline V gene encodes CDR1 MRHNA and CDR2 SNTAGT. The CDR3 has 16 amino acids. J was trimmed by 2 bases and V by 1 base; bases with no gene match: 7. As DNA, the CDR3 is TGTGCCAGCAGTGACTGGTACAGGGGAGATCAAGAGACCCAGTACTTC. Protein product: CASSDWYRGDQETQYF.

This clonotype was seen only a few times. This chain uses TRBV10-3 with TRBJ1-2; D possibly corresponds to TRBD1 (5 bases). Germline loops: CDR1 ENHRY, CDR2 SYGVKD. The CDR3 loop spans 13 amino acids. V was shortened by 11 bases and J by 7 bases, with 20 bases between the two germline ends. CDR3 bases: TGTGCCCTTGGCCCAGGGAGGGCAGGTGGCTACACCTTC. Protein product: CALGPGRAGGYTF.

The chain is built from TRBV10-3 and TRBJ2-1; TRBD2 aligns across 7 bases. This CDR3 contains 15 residues. Germline trimming cut 1 base from V and 5 bases from J; bases unmatched to any gene: 5. Per germline, CDR1 ENHRY and CDR2 SYGVKD. The CDR3 coding sequence is TGTGCCATCAGTGAGTTCGTGGGAGGGCACAATGAGCAGTTCTTC. Its protein is CAISEFVGGHNEQFF.

This clonotype was seen more than once but under ten times. This rearrangement joins TRBV20-1 to TRBJ2-5; 13 nucleotides agree with TRBD2. V dropped 2 bases and J dropped 5; count of bases not matched to a gene: 8. The CDR3 is made up of 16 amino acids. Germline V CDR1 and CDR2: DFQATT, SNEGSKA (reference sequence). In DNA, the CDR3 is TGCAGTGCTAGACACGGGACTAGCGGGAAAGGGGAGACCCAGTACTTC. Translation gives CSARHGTSGKGETQYF.

The chain uses TRBV12-3 or TRBV12-4 and TRBJ2-7; D possibly corresponds to TRBD2 (6 bases). The V end was cut by 3 bases, the J end by 5 bases, with 14 bases between. The CDR3 contains 14 residues. In nucleotides, the CDR3 is TGTGCCAGCAGTTTTCCCGGAGGGGTCCACGAGCAGTACTTC. Translated: CASSFPGGVHEQYF.

This rearrangement joins TRBV20-1 to TRBJ2-1, with D possibly TRBD2 on 6 matching bases. CDR1 is DFQATT and CDR2 is SNEGSKA in the germline V gene (reference sequence). The V end lost 2 bases, the J end lost 7 bases, and 15 bases lay between the germline ends. The CDR3 has 14 residues. The CDR3 region is CSARNTGAENEQFF. As DNA, the CDR3 is TGCAGTGCTAGAAACACGGGAGCTGAAAATGAGCAGTTCTTC.

In this sample, this clonotype turned up once. The chain has TRBV24-1 and TRBJ2-7; no reliable D call. Germline V gene lookup returns CDR1 KGHDR and CDR2 SFDVKD. With 5 bases removed from V and 8 bases from J, the gap between germline ends came to 15 bases. The CDR3 sequence is 13 residues long. The CDR3 nucleotides are TGTGCCACCAGTGCGGTCAGCCTTGACAAGCAGTACTTC. Protein sequence: CATSAVSLDKQYF.

This clonotype came up a few times. The chain couples TRBV6-5 to TRBJ2-1; tentative D call: TRBD2 (5 bases). The V end lost 0 bases, the J end lost 8 bases, and 20 bases lay between the germline ends. CDR3 length equals 17 residues. CDR1 MNHEY and CDR2 SVGAGI come from the germline V gene. As DNA, the CDR3 is TGTGCCAGCAGTTACTCGACGAGGGCCCTTAATCCGGATGAGCAGTTCTTC. It specifies CASSYSTRALNPDEQFF.

The chain couples TRBV4-1 to TRBJ1-1, with 7 bases identical to TRBD1. The V and J ends lost 3 bases and 11 bases, in that order; junction bases with no gene match: 9. The CDR3 spans 13 residues. Germline CDR1 MGHRA, CDR2 YSYEKL. In DNA form, the CDR3 reads TGCGCCAGCAGCCAGACTTCACAGGGGCCGGCTTTCTTT. As protein: CASSQTSQGPAFF.

For this clonotype: The germline gene is not matched at one end of the junction; a read error may be the cause. The chain couples TRBV4-2 to TRBJ2-4; 15 bases line up with TRBD2. The J call may be wrong; the DNA end is better matched by TRBJ2-7. This CDR3 has 16 residues. The germline V gene has CDR1 LGHNA and CDR2 YNFKEQ. The CDR3 bases are TGTGCCAGCAACCAAGATGGACTAGCGGGAGGGTACGAGCAGTACTTC. It yields the protein CASNQDGLAGGYEQYF.

The genes are TRBV30 and TRBJ1-2; D uncertain. Germline values: CDR1 GTSNPN, CDR2 SVGIG (reference sequence). With 1 base removed from V and 2 bases from J, the gap between germline ends came to 11 bases. The CDR3 has 14 residues. CDR3 nucleotide sequence: TGTGCCTGGAGTGGATCCAGATTCAACTATGGCTACACCTTC. This codes for CAWSGSRFNYGYTF.

Only a few counts were recorded for this clonotype. The rearrangement joins TRBV20-1 to TRBJ2-3; D ambiguous. Between the trimmed V and J ends, which lost 3 bases and 0 bases, there was a span of 10 bases. This CDR3 contains 14 residues. Looked up from germline, CDR1 is DFQATT and CDR2 is SNEGSKA (reference sequence). The CDR3 DNA sequence: TGCAGTGCTAGCTCGGCGGAGAGCACAGATACGCAGTATTTT. Translated: CSASSAESTDTQYF.

This clonotype was seen just once. J is TRBJ2-1 and V is TRBV6-2 or TRBV6-3, with D possibly being TRBD1 (5 bases). The CDR3 is made up of 15 amino acids. Looked up from germline, CDR1 is MNHEY and CDR2 is SVGEGT. Trimming took 6 bases from V and 4 from J, leaving 16 bases between them. The CDR3 nucleotides are TGTGCCAGCAGCCCTGTAGGGGTCAGGTACAATGAGCAGTTCTTC. Translated, it gives CASSPVGVRYNEQFF.

As regards this clonotype: The junction does not match germline at one end; this may be a read error. The CDR3 region has the DNA TGTGCCAGCAGTGACCCTGGACCCGTTCAAGGGACCCAGTACTTC. As protein: CASSDPGPVQGTQYF. The rearrangement links TRBV6-2 or TRBV6-3 to TRBJ2-5; D not certain. CDR3 length: 15 residues. CDR1 and CDR2 from the germline V gene are MNHEY and SVGEGT.

The V call is TRBV4-1, the J call TRBJ2-1; tentative D call: TRBD2 (6 bases). Trimming took 1 base from V and 14 from J, leaving 15 bases between them. Germline CDR1 reads MGHRA; CDR2 reads YSYEKL. The CDR3 has 13 residues. The DNA of the CDR3 is TGCGCCAGCAGCCAAGTGGCGGGGCGTATAGAGTTCTTC. Translated, it gives CASSQVAGRIEFF.

In DNA, the CDR3 is TGCAGTGCTAGAGATGGTACTAGCTACGAGCAGTACTTC. It translates to CSARDGTSYEQYF. The chain recombines TRBV20-1 with TRBJ2-7; perhaps TRBD2 as D (5 bases). V was trimmed by 0 bases and J by 3 bases, leaving 9 bases between them. CDR1 and CDR2 from the germline V gene are DFQATT and SNEGSKA (reference sequence). The CDR3 extends over 13 amino acids.

This rearrangement joins TRBV29-1 to TRBJ2-7, with TRBD1 identical over 7 bases. V lost 6 bases and J lost 1; bases outside the gene matches: 6. The CDR3 runs to 13 residues. Germline lookup yields CDR1 SQVTM and CDR2 ANQGSEA. The DNA for the CDR3 is TGCAGCGTACGACAGGGCGGTTCCTACGAGCAGTACTTC. As protein: CSVRQGGSYEQYF.

The chain carries TRBV23-1 and TRBJ1-5; TRBD1 is a possible D gene (5 bases). TRBV23-1 carries the ORF label, with uncertain function. The germline V and J ends were trimmed by 4 bases and 0 bases, with 16 bases remaining between them. The CDR3 totals 17 residues. The CDR3 loop is CASSLNGEGYSNQPQHF. The CDR3 DNA is TGCGCCAGCAGTCTCAATGGGGAGGGGTATAGCAATCAGCCCCAGCATTTT.

This clonotype was detected only a few times. This chain links TRBV4-3 with TRBJ2-7, with D tentatively TRBD1 (5 bases). Germline assignment: CDR1 LGHNA and CDR2 YSLEER. The CDR3 has 14 amino acids. Trimming left V 0 bases short and J 4 bases short, with 10 bases between. CDR3 in DNA: TGCGCCAGCAGCCAAGATCAGGGATATTACGAGCAGTACTTC. Its protein is CASSQDQGYYEQYF.

This rearrangement joins TRBV5-1 to TRBJ2-6; 7 bases map to TRBD1. Germline CDR1 is SGHRS and CDR2 is YFSETQ. Trimming cost V 7 bases and J 0 bases; bases outside gene matches: 4. The length of the CDR3 is 15 residues. CDR3 DNA sequence: TGCGCCAGCCGGGACAGCCTCTCTGGGGCCAACGTCCTGACTTTC. Translation gives CASRDSLSGANVLTF. The entire variable domain, with the rest obtained from reference TRBV5-1 and TRBJ2-6, is as follows: KAGVTQTPRYLIKTRGQQVTLSCSPISGHRSVSWYQQTPGQGLQFLFEYFSETQRNKGNFPGRFSGRQFSNSRSEMNVSTLELGDSALYLCASRDSLSGANVLTFGAGSRLTVL.